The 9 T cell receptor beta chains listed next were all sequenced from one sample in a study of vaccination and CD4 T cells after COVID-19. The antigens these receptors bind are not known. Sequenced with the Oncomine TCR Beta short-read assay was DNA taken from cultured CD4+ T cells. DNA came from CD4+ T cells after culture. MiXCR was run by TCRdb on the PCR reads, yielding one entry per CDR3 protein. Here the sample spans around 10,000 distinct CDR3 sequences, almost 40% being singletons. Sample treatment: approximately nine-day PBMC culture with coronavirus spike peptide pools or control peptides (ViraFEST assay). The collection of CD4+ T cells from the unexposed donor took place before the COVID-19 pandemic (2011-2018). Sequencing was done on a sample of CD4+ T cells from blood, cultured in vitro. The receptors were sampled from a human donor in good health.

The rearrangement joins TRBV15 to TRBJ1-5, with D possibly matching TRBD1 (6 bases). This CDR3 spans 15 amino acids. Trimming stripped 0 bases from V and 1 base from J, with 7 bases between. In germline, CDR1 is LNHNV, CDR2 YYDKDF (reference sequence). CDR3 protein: CATSREGGSNQPQHF. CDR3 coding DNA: TGTGCCACCAGCAGAGAGGGGGGCAGCAATCAGCCCCAGCATTTT.

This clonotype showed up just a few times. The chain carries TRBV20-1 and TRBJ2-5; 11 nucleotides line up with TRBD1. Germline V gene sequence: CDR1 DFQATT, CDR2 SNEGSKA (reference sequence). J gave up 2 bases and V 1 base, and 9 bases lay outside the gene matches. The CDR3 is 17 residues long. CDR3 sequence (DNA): TGCAGTGCTAGAGCGAGCCGGGACAGGGGGTTTCAAGAGACCCAGTACTTC. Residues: CSARASRDRGFQETQYF.

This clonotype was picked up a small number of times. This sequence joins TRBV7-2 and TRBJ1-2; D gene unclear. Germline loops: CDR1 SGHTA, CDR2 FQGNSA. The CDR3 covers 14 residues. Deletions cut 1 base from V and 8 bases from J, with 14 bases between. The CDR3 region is CASSLGGSLGGYTF. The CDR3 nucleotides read TGTGCCAGCAGCTTAGGAGGGAGCCTGGGCGGCTACACCTTC.

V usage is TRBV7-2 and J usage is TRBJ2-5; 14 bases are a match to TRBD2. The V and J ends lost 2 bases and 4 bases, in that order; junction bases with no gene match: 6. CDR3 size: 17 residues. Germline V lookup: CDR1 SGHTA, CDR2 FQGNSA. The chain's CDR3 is CASSLYPGLAGVETQYF. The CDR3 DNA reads TGTGCCAGCAGCTTATACCCGGGACTAGCGGGAGTAGAGACCCAGTACTTC.

CDR3 region: CASKIGEGSQETQYF. In nucleotides, the CDR3 is TGTGCCAGCAAGATAGGAGAGGGGTCCCAAGAGACCCAGTACTTC. This sequence joins TRBV7-6 and TRBJ2-5, with D perhaps given as TRBD1 or TRBD2 (5 bases each). The CDR3 is 15 residues long. CDR1 is SGHVS, CDR2 FNYEAQ, per germline. V was clipped by 7 bases and J by 1 base, with 16 bases between them.

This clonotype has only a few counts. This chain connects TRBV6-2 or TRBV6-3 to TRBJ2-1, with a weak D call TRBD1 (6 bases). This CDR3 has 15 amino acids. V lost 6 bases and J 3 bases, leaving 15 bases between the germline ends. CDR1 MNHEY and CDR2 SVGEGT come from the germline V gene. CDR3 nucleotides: TGTGCCAGCAGGTCAGGGGATTTCGACTACAATGAGCAGTTCTTC. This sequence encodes CASRSGDFDYNEQFF.

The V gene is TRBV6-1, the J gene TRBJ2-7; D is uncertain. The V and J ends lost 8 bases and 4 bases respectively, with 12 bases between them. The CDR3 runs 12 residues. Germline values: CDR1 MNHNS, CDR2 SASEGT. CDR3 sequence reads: CASGGVGYEQYF. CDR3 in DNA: TGTGCCAGCGGTGGGGTCGGTTACGAGCAGTACTTC.

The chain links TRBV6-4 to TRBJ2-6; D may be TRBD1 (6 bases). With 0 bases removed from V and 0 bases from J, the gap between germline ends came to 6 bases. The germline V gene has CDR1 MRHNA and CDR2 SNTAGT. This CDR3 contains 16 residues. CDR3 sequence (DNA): TGTGCCAGCAGTGACTCGGACAGCTCTGGGGCCAACGTCCTGACTTTC. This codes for CASSDSDSSGANVLTF.

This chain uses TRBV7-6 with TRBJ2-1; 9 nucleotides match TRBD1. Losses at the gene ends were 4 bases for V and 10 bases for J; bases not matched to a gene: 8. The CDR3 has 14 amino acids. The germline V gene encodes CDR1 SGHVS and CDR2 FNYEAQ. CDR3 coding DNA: TGTGCCAGCAGCTCCACTACGACAGGGGGGGAGCAGTTCTTC. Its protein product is CASSSTTTGGEQFF.